This TCR beta chain originates from a study of T cell responses to AZD1222 COVID-19 vaccine. Whole-study findings and limits: Mostly white British, mostly female donors; authors suggested clonal diversity may be underestimated.

Assay: immunoSEQ multiplex PCR; the TCRdb copy retains only in-frame clones and omits some. The data show about 220,000 clones, just over 90% seen once. This clone was seen once. Its antigen is not identified. The CDR3 loop spans 15 amino acids. Trimming cost V 2 bases and J 3 bases; bases outside gene matches: 5. Germline V gene sequence: CDR1 MDHEN, CDR2 SYDVKM. The receptor was isolated from an adult in good health. The chain recombines TRBV28 with TRBJ2-3, with 7 nucleotides matching TRBD2. Sample: peripheral blood, taken on day 0 of MenACWY control vaccination. In DNA, the CDR3 is TGTGCCAGCAGTTTAGGGGGGGTTGGGACAGATACGCAGTATTTT. It yields the protein CASSLGGVGTDTQYF.